Listed here are 31 T cell receptor beta chains from one sample, sequenced in a study of shared clonotypes between healthy human individuals. The data were produced by immunoSEQ multiplex PCR, yet TCRdb's version contains in-frame clones alone and is incomplete. This table has fewer than 700,000 clones, 85% to 95% appearing once. Naive CD8 cells, CD45RO-negative and positively selected for CCR7, excluded terminally differentiated effector memory CD45RA+ cells. Sequenced input: naive CD8+ T cells sorted from blood. All receptors derive from a woman aged 25 to 39 in good health.

The chain is built from TRBV6-1 and TRBJ2-7; 10 nucleotides agree with TRBD1. Germline CDR1 is MNHNS and CDR2 is SASEGT. After removal of 5 bases from V and 3 bases from J, the junction contained 7 bases not matched to a gene. CDR3 length: 15 residues. The CDR3 region is CASSSARTGGYEQYF. The CDR3 DNA sequence: TGTGCCAGCAGTTCAGCCCGGACAGGGGGCTACGAGCAGTACTTC.

This clone appeared once. This sequence joins TRBV29-1 and TRBJ2-3, with 9 bases matching TRBD1. CDR3 length equals 15 residues. The J segment lost 5 bases and the V segment lost 6 bases, leaving 12 bases of the junction unmatched. CDR1 SQVTM and CDR2 ANQGSEA come from the germline V gene. The CDR3 region has the DNA TGCAGCGTGCTCCGGGACAGGGTTAGAGGAGATACGCAGTATTTT. Protein: CSVLRDRVRGDTQYF.

The rearrangement joins TRBV9 to TRBJ2-7, with 13 bases fitting TRBD2. This CDR3 has 19 amino acids. CDR1 is SGDLS, CDR2 YYNGEE, per germline. V lost 0 bases, J lost 5 bases, and 14 bases stayed unmatched. The CDR3 sequence is CASSVAGQHPGLAGNEQYF. The CDR3 nucleotides read TGTGCCAGCAGCGTAGCGGGGCAGCACCCGGGACTAGCGGGAAACGAGCAGTACTTC.

V and J are TRBV13 and TRBJ2-7, with D perhaps TRBD1 or TRBD2 (5 bases each). Germline CDR1 is PRHDT and CDR2 is FYEKMQ (reference sequence). With 5 bases removed from V and 6 bases from J, the gap between germline ends came to 17 bases. The CDR3 has 14 amino acids. CDR3 loop: CASSPGHKGPEQYF. The CDR3 nucleotides read TGTGCCAGCAGCCCGGGGCACAAAGGACCCGAGCAGTACTTC. Full variable domain (outside the CDR3, taken from reference TRBV13 and TRBJ2-7): AAGVIQSPRHLIKEKRETATLKCYPIPRHDTVYWYQQGPGQDPQFLISFYEKMQSDKGSIPDRFSAQQFSDYHSELNMSSLELGDSALYFCASSPGHKGPEQYFGPGTRLTVT.

This clone is a singleton in its sample. The CDR3 sequence: CASSLARDAGYGYTF. CDR3 coding DNA: TGTGCCAGCAGCTTAGCCAGGGACGCCGGCTATGGCTACACCTTC. This rearrangement joins TRBV7-9 to TRBJ1-2; D may be TRBD1 (5 bases). Trimming took off 0 bases at V and 4 bases at J, with 12 bases between the two ends. Looked up from germline, CDR1 is SEHNR and CDR2 is FQNEAQ (reference sequence). The CDR3 has 15 amino acids.

This chain links TRBV15 with TRBJ2-1; D not certain. There are 14 residues in the CDR3. V was clipped by 2 bases and J by 6 bases, with 11 bases between them. Germline CDR1 and CDR2: LNHNV and YYDKDF (reference sequence). CDR3 region: CATSRPGVGNEQFF. The CDR3 region has the DNA TGTGCCACCAGCAGACCTGGAGTGGGCAATGAGCAGTTCTTC.

This clone was picked up one time. This chain connects TRBV5-1 to TRBJ2-7; D is perhaps TRBD1 (5 bases). This CDR3 has 15 residues. Trimming removed 3 bases from V and 3 bases from J, with 16 bases in between. Germline V CDR1 and CDR2: SGHRS, YFSETQ. The CDR3 protein is CASSSYTQGVYEQYF. CDR3 nucleotide sequence: TGCGCCAGCAGCTCTTACACTCAAGGGGTCTACGAGCAGTACTTC.

The chain combines TRBV28 with TRBJ1-2; D is perhaps TRBD1 (6 bases). The CDR3 consists of 14 residues. Per the germline V gene, CDR1 is MDHEN and CDR2 is SYDVKM. The V end lost 7 bases, the J end lost 4 bases, and 16 bases lay between the germline ends. The CDR3 coding sequence is TGTGCCAGCACGGCGGGGCAGGGGCCCTATGGCTACACCTTC. Amino acids: CASTAGQGPYGYTF.

The genes are TRBV6-4 and TRBJ2-1; no clear D. The germline V and J ends were trimmed by 3 bases and 6 bases, with 15 bases remaining between them. Germline lookup yields CDR1 MRHNA and CDR2 SNTAGT. The CDR3 runs to 15 residues. The CDR3 DNA reads as TGTGCCAGCAGTGATACGTGGGCTGGGCCCAATGAGCAGTTCTTC. Amino acid sequence: CASSDTWAGPNEQFF.

V is TRBV9 and J is TRBJ1-5, with D unclear. The CDR3 covers 14 residues. Germline CDR1 and CDR2: SGDLS and YYNGEE. The V and J ends lost 0 bases and 10 bases respectively, with 14 bases between them. The CDR3 region is CASSVALPSRPQHF. As DNA, the CDR3 is TGTGCCAGCAGCGTAGCCTTGCCATCCCGTCCCCAGCATTTT.

The chain joins TRBV4-1 to TRBJ2-7; 9 positions agree with TRBD1. CDR1 is MGHRA and CDR2 is YSYEKL in the germline V gene. V lost 4 bases, J lost 6 bases, and 7 bases stayed unmatched. CDR3 size: 14 residues. The CDR3 nucleotides are TGCGCCAGCAGCCTAGGGACAGGGTTGTCCGAGCAGTACTTC. Its translation is CASSLGTGLSEQYF.

This clone was seen a single time. The rearrangement joins TRBV7-9 to TRBJ2-7; TRBD2 is a possible D gene (7 bases). V lost 1 base, J lost 4 bases, and 14 bases lay in between. This CDR3 contains 15 residues. The V gene's germline CDR1 is SEHNR and CDR2 FQNEAQ (reference sequence). CDR3 DNA sequence: TGTGCCAGCAGCTTAGAGGGGGGGATCCCGTACGAGCAGTACTTC. It codes for CASSLEGGIPYEQYF.

To note about this clone: This sample includes further DNA sequences coding for the same CDR3. This chain joins TRBV4-1 and TRBJ2-7; D not resolved. Per germline, CDR1 MGHRA and CDR2 YSYEKL. CDR3 length equals 11 residues. V gave up 3 bases and J gave up 4 bases, with 4 bases separating them. CDR3 nucleotide sequence: TGCGCCAGCAGCCAGTCTTACGAGCAGTACTTC. Protein: CASSQSYEQYF.

This chain joins TRBV7-9 and TRBJ1-1; tentative D call: TRBD1 (6 bases). The CDR3 has 13 amino acids. CDR1 and CDR2 from the germline V gene are SEHNR and FQNEAQ (reference sequence). The ends were cut back, 5 bases at V and 3 bases at J, with 10 bases in the middle. CDR3 bases: TGTGCCAGCAGCGCACAGGGAGACACTGAAGCTTTCTTT. Amino acids: CASSAQGDTEAFF.

The rearrangement joins TRBV27 to TRBJ1-4; unclear D gene. Trimming shortened V by 3 bases and J by 5 bases, and 13 bases separated the two germline ends. In germline, CDR1 is MNHEY, CDR2 SMNVEV (reference sequence). This CDR3 comprises 15 residues. Here the CDR3 reads CASSLIGSRNEKLFF. The CDR3 DNA reads as TGTGCCAGCAGTTTGATTGGCAGCCGAAATGAAAAACTGTTTTTT.

This chain links TRBV11-2 with TRBJ1-5; unclear D gene. Per germline, CDR1 SGHAT and CDR2 FQNNGV. Trimming took off 4 bases at V and 1 base at J, with 8 bases between the two ends. The CDR3 contains 14 residues. This CDR3 is CASSSPGSNQPQHF. Written as DNA, the CDR3 is TGTGCCAGCAGCTCCCCGGGGAGCAATCAGCCCCAGCATTTT.

The V call is TRBV5-6, the J call TRBJ1-2; D might be TRBD1 (6 bases). Between the trimmed V and J ends, which lost 4 bases and 8 bases, there was a span of 18 bases. The germline V gene has CDR1 SGHDT and CDR2 YYEEEE. The CDR3 length is 14 residues. The CDR3 reads CASSGVGTGSGYTF. DNA of the CDR3: TGTGCCAGCAGCGGGGTGGGAACAGGGTCCGGCTACACCTTC.

This chain uses TRBV28 with TRBJ2-3, with D possibly being TRBD2 (5 bases). There are 15 residues in the CDR3. CDR1 MDHEN and CDR2 SYDVKM come from the germline V gene. V lost 3 bases and J 0 bases, leaving 10 bases between the germline ends. Here the CDR3 reads CASSFTRASTDTQYF. As DNA, the CDR3 is TGTGCCAGCAGTTTTACTAGGGCTAGCACAGATACGCAGTATTTT.

The CDR3 DNA follows: TGCGCCAGCAGCCTGAACATGAACACTGAAGCTTTCTTT. It specifies CASSLNMNTEAFF. V and J are TRBV5-1 and TRBJ1-1; D is undetermined. Germline V gene sequence: CDR1 SGHRS, CDR2 YFSETQ. The length of the CDR3 is 13 residues. Trimming stripped 4 bases from V and 0 bases from J, with 7 bases between.

The chain couples TRBV11-2 to TRBJ2-7; TRBD2 is a possible D gene (6 bases). Per the germline V gene, CDR1 is SGHAT and CDR2 is FQNNGV. The CDR3 has 15 residues. The V gene lost 5 bases and the J gene lost 0 bases, with 14 bases spanning the gap. The CDR3 sequence is CASSPLALSSYEQYF. CDR3 DNA sequence: TGTGCCAGCAGCCCCCTAGCGCTTAGCTCCTACGAGCAGTACTTC.

J is TRBJ2-1 and V is TRBV6-5, with no clear D. V dropped 0 bases and J dropped 9 bases, with 9 bases sitting between them. In germline, CDR1 is MNHEY, CDR2 SVGAGI. The CDR3 is 13 amino acids. Here the CDR3 reads CASSYSKSIEQFF. DNA for the CDR3: TGTGCCAGCAGTTACTCGAAGAGCATTGAGCAGTTCTTC.

This clone is a singleton in its sample. V usage is TRBV6-5 and J usage is TRBJ1-1; D is possibly TRBD1 (5 bases). This CDR3 region has 12 residues. The germline V gene encodes CDR1 MNHEY and CDR2 SVGAGI. Trimming took 4 bases from V and 4 from J, leaving 7 bases between them. CDR3: CASSSGGTEAFF. CDR3 nucleotides: TGTGCCAGCAGTTCCGGGGGCACTGAAGCTTTCTTT.

This rearrangement joins TRBV7-8 to TRBJ2-3; D not resolved. The CDR3 contains 16 residues. Germline V CDR1 and CDR2: SGHVS, FQNEAQ. Between the trimmed V and J ends, which lost 3 bases and 1 base, there was a span of 14 bases. The CDR3 spells CASSFYRDRRTDTQYF. The CDR3 nucleotides read TGTGCCAGCAGCTTTTACCGAGACCGGCGCACAGATACGCAGTATTTT.

The chain joins TRBV6-1 to TRBJ2-5; perhaps TRBD2 as D (5 bases). The germline CDR1 and CDR2 sequences are MNHNS and SASEGT. The CDR3 sequence is 13 residues long. V lost 6 bases to trimming and J lost 2 bases, with 10 bases between them. CDR3 in amino acids: CASRIPGQETQYF. In nucleotides, the CDR3 is TGTGCCAGCAGGATTCCGGGACAAGAGACCCAGTACTTC.

The genes are TRBV19 and TRBJ2-7, with D possibly called TRBD1 or TRBD2 (5 bases each). Trimming pared 5 bases from V and 2 bases from J, leaving 10 bases between. CDR1 and CDR2 from the germline V gene are LNHDA and SQIVND (reference sequence). The CDR3 sequence is 13 residues long. The CDR3 DNA reads TGTGCCAGTAGTGGGGGTCGGGCCTACGAGCAGTACTTC. It is translated as CASSGGRAYEQYF.

CDR3 in DNA: TGTGCCAGCAGCTTATTACAGGGGGTCGATCAGCCCCAGCATTTT. As protein: CASSLLQGVDQPQHF. The chain recombines TRBV7-8 with TRBJ1-5; TRBD1 aligns across 8 bases. The CDR3 is 15 residues long. V shed 2 bases, J shed 5 bases, and the junction held 5 bases outside the gene matches. The V gene's germline CDR1 is SGHVS and CDR2 FQNEAQ.

The CDR3, as DNA: TGCGCCAGCAGCCACGGGACTAGCGGGAGCGGGAGAGAGTACCAAGAGACCCAGTACTTC. Translation gives CASSHGTSGSGREYQETQYF. V usage is TRBV4-1 and J usage is TRBJ2-5; TRBD2 agrees at 14 bases. The CDR3 is 20 residues long. Germline V lookup: CDR1 MGHRA, CDR2 YSYEKL. The V segment lost 3 bases and the J segment 0 bases; nucleotides outside the gene matches: 12.

The J gene is TRBJ2-7, the V gene TRBV28; D gene unclear. Per the germline V gene, CDR1 is MDHEN and CDR2 is SYDVKM. The V and J ends lost 6 bases and 3 bases respectively, with 24 bases between them. The CDR3 consists of 17 residues. CDR3 DNA sequence: TGTGCCAGCAGACCAACCCGTGGCCACCTTATGAACTACGAGCAGTACTTC. This translates into CASRPTRGHLMNYEQYF.

This chain joins TRBV28 and TRBJ1-5, with D unresolved. The CDR3 covers 14 residues. V was trimmed by 6 bases and J by 0 bases, leaving 9 bases between them. Germline lookup yields CDR1 MDHEN and CDR2 SYDVKM. In DNA, the CDR3 is TGTGCCAGCAGACCTAGCTATAGCAATCAGCCCCAGCATTTT. Protein product: CASRPSYSNQPQHF.

This chain joins TRBV28 and TRBJ2-7, with 10 nucleotides matching TRBD2. The CDR3 covers 14 residues. Germline assignment: CDR1 MDHEN and CDR2 SYDVKM. V was pared by 10 bases and J by 1 base, with 7 bases of the junction left unmatched. CDR3 DNA: TGTGCCACTGGGCTAGCGGGAGAGTCCTACGAGCAGTACTTC. Its protein product is CATGLAGESYEQYF.

The CDR3 DNA reads as TGCGCCAGCTCAACTCTGGACGGCTACGAGCAGTACTTC. It codes for CASSTLDGYEQYF. This chain uses TRBV4-1 with TRBJ2-7; D not resolved. Germline values: CDR1 MGHRA, CDR2 YSYEKL. Trimming pared 8 bases from V and 3 bases from J, leaving 14 bases between. CDR3 length equals 13 residues.